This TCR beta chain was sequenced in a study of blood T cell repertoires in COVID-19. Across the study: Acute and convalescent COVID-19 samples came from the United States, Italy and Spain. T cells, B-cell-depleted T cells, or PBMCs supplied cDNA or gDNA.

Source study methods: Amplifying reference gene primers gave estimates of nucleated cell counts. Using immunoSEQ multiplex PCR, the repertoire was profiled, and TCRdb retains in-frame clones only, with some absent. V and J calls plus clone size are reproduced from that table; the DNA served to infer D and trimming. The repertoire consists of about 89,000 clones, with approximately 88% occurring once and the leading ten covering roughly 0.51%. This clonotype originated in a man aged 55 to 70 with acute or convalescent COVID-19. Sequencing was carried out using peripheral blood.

This CDR3 reads CASSYSSEETQYF. The CDR3, as DNA: TGCGCCAGCAGCTACTCTAGCGAAGAGACCCAGTACTTC. The chain employs TRBV5-1 and TRBJ2-5; tentative D call: TRBD2 (6 bases). The ends were cut back, 3 bases at V and 3 bases at J, with 9 bases in the middle. The CDR3 is 13 residues long. Germline V gives CDR1 SGHRS, CDR2 YFSETQ.